The 25 T cell receptor beta chains below all came from one sample that was sequenced in a study of blood T cell repertoires in COVID-19. The assay was immunoSEQ multiplex PCR, and TCRdb's table has in-frame clones only and misses some. The repertoire has roughly 200,000 clones, 75% to 90% of them found once; the top ten carry around a sixth. The sample consisted of PBMCs or T cells enriched from blood (not recorded which). These receptors were taken from a man aged 35 to 55 who had recovered from COVID-19.

The V call is TRBV5-1, the J call TRBJ2-1; 7 positions agree with TRBD1. Unmatched junction bases numbered 0, after V lost 0 bases and J lost 3 bases. CDR3 length: 14 residues. Germline CDR1 is SGHRS and CDR2 is YFSETQ. The CDR3 DNA is TGCGCCAGCAGCTTGGGACAGGGCTACAATGAGCAGTTCTTC. Encoded protein: CASSLGQGYNEQFF.

This clone was detected once. The chain combines TRBV7-8 with TRBJ1-2; 8 positions match TRBD1. V was pared by 5 bases and J by 2 bases, with 4 bases of the junction left unmatched. Germline V gene data show CDR1 as SGHVS and CDR2 as FQNEAQ. The CDR3 length is 14 residues. In nucleotides, the CDR3 is TGTGCCAGCAGCCTCAGACAGGGGAACTATGGCTACACCTTC. Amino acid sequence: CASSLRQGNYGYTF.

The gene calls are TRBV28 and TRBJ1-1, with 7 positions matching TRBD1. Germline trimming cut 4 bases from V and 4 bases from J; bases unmatched to any gene: 6. Germline CDR1 and CDR2: MDHEN and SYDVKM. The CDR3 is 14 residues long. The CDR3 loop reads CASSSGQRFTEAFF. DNA for the CDR3: TGTGCCAGCAGTTCGGGACAGAGGTTCACTGAAGCTTTCTTT.

The chain employs TRBV5-1 and TRBJ1-1, with TRBD1 matching 8 bases. This CDR3 is built from 15 residues. The ends lost 0 bases at V and 2 bases at J; junction bases unmatched: 3. From germline, CDR1 is SGHRS and CDR2 YFSETQ. CDR3 protein: CASSLDRGVNTEAFF. The CDR3 DNA reads TGCGCCAGCAGCTTGGACAGGGGGGTTAACACTGAAGCTTTCTTT.

This chain uses TRBV4-3 with TRBJ1-2; 10 positions match TRBD1. Germline V CDR1 and CDR2: LGHNA, YSLEER. The V segment lost 1 base and the J segment 8 bases; nucleotides outside the gene matches: 7. This CDR3 is 15 amino acids long. For the CDR3, the DNA is TGCGCCAGCAGCCAAGGACAGGGGGCTAATAAGGGCTACACCTTC. This encodes CASSQGQGANKGYTF.

The chain joins TRBV28 to TRBJ1-2, with 9 positions matching TRBD1. This CDR3 contains 13 residues. Germline lookup yields CDR1 MDHEN and CDR2 SYDVKM. V lost 6 bases and J lost 7; bases outside the gene matches: 6. The CDR3 nucleotides are TGTGCCAGCAGGACACAGGGGGCGGGTGGCTACACCTTC. Translating it yields CASRTQGAGGYTF.

The rearrangement uses TRBV21-1 and TRBJ2-7; TRBD1 was called by the table and not checked on the DNA. TRBV21-1 is flagged as a pseudogene. The CDR3 is 14 residues long. The CDR3 loop reads CASNPGQGRSEQYF. The CDR3 DNA reads TGTGCCAGCAACCCGGGACAGGGACGTTCCGAGCAGTACTTC.

CDR3 sequence (DNA): TGTGCCAGCAGTGACAGACTAGTTGGTAGCCACGAGCAGTACTTC. Translated, it gives CASSDRLVGSHEQYF. The chain is built from TRBV6-1 and TRBJ2-7; D is possibly TRBD2 (6 bases). The germline V gene encodes CDR1 MNHNS and CDR2 SASEGT. V lost 3 bases, J lost 5 bases, and 17 bases lay in between. This CDR3 spans 15 amino acids.

The chain links TRBV6-5 to TRBJ2-7, with 10 nucleotides matching TRBD1. CDR1 and CDR2 from the germline V gene are MNHEY and SVGAGI. This CDR3 contains 14 residues. Trimming cost V 5 bases and J 4 bases; bases outside gene matches: 5. The CDR3 sequence: CASSRDRGSYEQYF. CDR3 nucleotides: TGTGCCAGCAGTAGGGACAGGGGATCTTACGAGCAGTACTTC.

CDR3 DNA: TGTGCCAGCAGCCCCGGACAGGGTGGCCACCAGCCTTCCTACGAGCAGTACTTC. Its translation is CASSPGQGGHQPSYEQYF. J is TRBJ2-7 and V is TRBV3-1 (or the pseudogene TRBV3-2); 8 nucleotides match TRBD1. Trimming at V came to 4 bases and at J to 1 base, leaving 15 bases not matched to a gene. The CDR3 runs 18 residues. Germline V gene lookup returns CDR1 LGHDT and CDR2 YNNKEL (reference sequence).

A note on this clone: Other nucleotide sequences from this sample produce the same CDR3. The chain carries TRBV7-9 and TRBJ1-4; 9 bases align to TRBD1. Germline loops: CDR1 SEHNR, CDR2 FQNEAQ (reference sequence). The junction had 3 bases not matched to a gene; V was cut back by 2 bases and J by 8 bases. CDR3 length equals 14 residues. DNA of the CDR3: TGTGCCAGCAGCTTAAGACAGGGGGGCGAAAAACTGTTTTTT. Translation: CASSLRQGGEKLFF.

This chain connects TRBV11-2 to TRBJ1-3; maybe TRBD1 (6 bases). Trimming stripped 6 bases from V and 0 bases from J, with 9 bases between. This CDR3 comprises 14 residues. The germline V gene encodes CDR1 SGHAT and CDR2 FQNNGV. The CDR3 protein is CASSPGDSGNTIYF. For the CDR3, the DNA is TGTGCCAGCAGTCCAGGGGACTCTGGAAACACCATATATTTT.

The sample holds one count of this clone. V is TRBV7-2 and J is TRBJ2-1; weak D call: TRBD1 (6 bases). The ends were cut back, 8 bases at V and 5 bases at J, with 19 bases in the middle. CDR1 is SGHTA, CDR2 FQGNSA, per germline. This CDR3 comprises 15 residues. The CDR3 is CASLKRAGVDNEQFF. The CDR3 DNA reads TGTGCCAGCCTTAAACGGGCAGGGGTGGACAATGAGCAGTTCTTC.

The V gene is TRBV21-1, the J gene TRBJ1-3. TRBV21-1 is described as a pseudogene. The CDR3 is 14 amino acids. As DNA, the CDR3 is TGTGCCAGCAGCAAAGCGGAGCCTGGAAACACCATATATTTT. It translates to CASSKAEPGNTIYF.

This chain connects TRBV18 to TRBJ2-1; 7 nucleotides line up with TRBD2. This CDR3 is 15 amino acids long. V shed 2 bases, J shed 10 bases, and the junction held 11 bases outside the gene matches. Germline V gene lookup returns CDR1 KGHSH and CDR2 LQKENI. The CDR3 DNA follows: TGTGCCAGCTCACCAACGGGACTACCTCTGGGGGAGCAGTTCTTC. Amino acids: CASSPTGLPLGEQFF.

The CDR3 DNA sequence: TGTGCCAGCAGCTTAGGGACAGGGGGCGCGATGGGGAATGAGCAGTTCTTC. Protein sequence: CASSLGTGGAMGNEQFF. V gene TRBV11-2 combines with J gene TRBJ2-1; 11 positions match TRBD1. The J segment lost 7 bases and the V segment lost 1 base, leaving 9 bases of the junction unmatched. The CDR3 spans 17 residues. CDR1 and CDR2 from the germline V gene are SGHAT and FQNNGV. Looking up the rest from reference TRBV11-2 and TRBJ2-1 gives the full variable domain: EAGVAQSPRYKIIEKRQSVAFWCNPISGHATLYWYQQILGQGPKLLIQFQNNGVVDDSQLPKDRFSAERLKGVDSTLKIQPAKLEDSAVYLCASSLGTGGAMGNEQFFGPGTRLTVL.

In this sample, this clone turned up a few times. The CDR3 is CASSLRQGRNEKLFF. CDR3 coding DNA: TGTGCCAGTAGCCTAAGACAGGGTAGGAATGAAAAACTGTTTTTT. The V gene is TRBV19, the J gene TRBJ1-4, with 7 bases matching TRBD1. This CDR3 region has 15 residues. Germline CDR1 is LNHDA and CDR2 is SQIVND (reference sequence). The junction had 9 bases not matched to a gene; V was cut back by 6 bases and J by 5 bases.

This rearrangement joins TRBV5-8 to TRBJ1-2; D is undetermined. Trimming took off 2 bases at V and 7 bases at J, with 15 bases between the two ends. The CDR3 is 14 amino acids. CDR1 is SGHTS and CDR2 is YDEGEE in the germline V gene. The CDR3 protein is CASSFSQIVGGYTF. CDR3 in DNA: TGTGCCAGCAGCTTCTCACAGATCGTCGGTGGCTACACCTTC.

The chain carries TRBV7-9 and TRBJ1-5; D is undetermined. V lost 3 bases and J 8 bases, leaving 14 bases between the germline ends. This CDR3 comprises 14 residues. Germline-derived CDR1 and CDR2 are SEHNR and FQNEAQ (reference sequence). CDR3 sequence reads: CASSLGSGREPQHF. CDR3 nucleotides: TGTGCCAGCAGCTTGGGGAGTGGCCGAGAGCCCCAGCATTTT.

V and J are TRBV13 and TRBJ2-7; TRBD2 matches 10 bases. Germline CDR1 reads PRHDT; CDR2 reads FYEKMQ (reference sequence). J gave up 2 bases and V 5 bases, and 6 bases lay outside the gene matches. The CDR3 length is 15 residues. In DNA form, the CDR3 reads TGTGCCAGCAGCCTAATAGCGGGAGGCCCCTACGAGCAGTACTTC. Its translation is CASSLIAGGPYEQYF.

The chain has TRBV27 and TRBJ2-1; 9 nucleotides line up with TRBD2. V lost 0 bases, J lost 7 bases, and 7 bases stayed unmatched. This CDR3 region has 16 residues. Germline V gives CDR1 MNHEY, CDR2 SMNVEV (reference sequence). CDR3 DNA sequence: TGTGCCAGCAGTTTATCGCTTAGCGGGAGCGGAAATGAGCAGTTCTTC. The encoded protein is CASSLSLSGSGNEQFF.

This clone was seen only a few times. For the CDR3, the DNA is TGTGCCAGCAGCAAAGTGAGAGGCACCGGGGAGCTGTTTTTT. Translation gives CASSKVRGTGELFF. The chain links TRBV21-1 to TRBJ2-2; the table's D call of TRBD2 was not tested on the DNA. TRBV21-1 is recorded as a pseudogene. The length of the CDR3 is 14 residues.

This rearrangement joins TRBV7-6 to TRBJ2-7; D is perhaps TRBD1 (5 bases). The CDR3 runs to 13 residues. Trimming left V 6 bases short and J 4 bases short, with 13 bases between. The germline V gene has CDR1 SGHVS and CDR2 FNYEAQ. The CDR3 here is CASSSRVGYEQYF. CDR3 coding DNA: TGTGCCAGCAGTTCCAGGGTTGGTTACGAGCAGTACTTC.

The rearrangement uses TRBV19 and TRBJ1-2; D remains ambiguous. Germline assignment: CDR1 LNHDA and CDR2 SQIVND (reference sequence). Trimming took 2 bases from V and 2 from J, leaving 12 bases between them. The CDR3 extends over 15 amino acids. The CDR3: CASSISTSGNYGYTF. The CDR3 region has the DNA TGTGCCAGTAGTATATCGACAAGCGGGAACTATGGCTACACCTTC.

The chain combines TRBV13 with TRBJ2-7, with 13 bases fitting TRBD2. The CDR3 runs 15 residues. With 2 bases clipped from V and 6 bases from J, the junction kept 4 bases outside the gene matches. Per germline, CDR1 PRHDT and CDR2 FYEKMQ (reference sequence). CDR3 amino acids: CASSLTSGRAGEQYF. CDR3 in DNA: TGTGCCAGCAGCTTAACTAGCGGGAGGGCGGGCGAGCAGTACTTC.